The entry below gives a single TCR beta chain sequence along with its context. As yet, its antigen is unknown. Germline CDR1 and CDR2: SGDLS and YYNGEE. The V and J ends lost 0 bases and 7 bases, in that order; junction bases with no gene match: 5. This CDR3 has 15 residues. Some clones are missing from TCRdb's copy, which holds only in-frame ones; the method was immunoSEQ multiplex PCR. This table has 71,000 or so clones, 80% appearing once. This record belongs to a study of OX40 agonist ivuxolimab in advanced cancers. Looking at the study overall: Among those enrolled, mean age was roughly 55 years (range 23 to 79) and 75% to 85% were male.

Findings and caveats of the study: At doses 0.1 to 3.0 mg/kg, CD4+ and CD8+ clones expanded.

This clonotype was obtained from an adult with an advanced solid tumor such as melanoma, head and neck, liver or kidney cancer. The specimen was CD4+ or CD8+ T cells sorted from blood, collected in a trial of the OX40 agonist ivuxolimab. V is TRBV9 and J is TRBJ1-4, with 8 bases fitting TRBD1. The CDR3 is CASSVDQGAPEKLFF. The CDR3 nucleotides are TGTGCCAGCAGCGTAGATCAGGGGGCGCCTGAAAAACTGTTTTTT.